The T cell receptor (beta chain) under discussion was sequenced for a study of patients and donors after allogeneic stem cell transplantation. CDR1 is SGHRS, CDR2 YFSETQ, per germline. V was clipped by 5 bases and J by 9 bases; unmatched bases: 8. CDR3 length: 15 amino acids. Each CDR3 protein is one row after TCRdb ran MiXCR on the RT-PCR reads. This table has about 34,000 distinct CDR3 sequences, roughly a third appearing once. This clonotype has a handful of counts. The sequence derives from a human donor who was either an allogeneic HSCT recipient or a stem cell or donor lymphocyte infusion donor (not recorded which). It is not recorded whose cells these are; they may come from a transplant donor. The chain joins TRBV5-1 to TRBJ1-6; 10 bases map to TRBD1. The specimen was blood, either unsorted or a sorted T cell fraction (not recorded which). The CDR3 loop reads CASRTTGQGFSPLHF. CDR3 DNA sequence: TGCGCCAGCAGAACAACGGGACAGGGGTTTTCACCCCTCCACTTT.